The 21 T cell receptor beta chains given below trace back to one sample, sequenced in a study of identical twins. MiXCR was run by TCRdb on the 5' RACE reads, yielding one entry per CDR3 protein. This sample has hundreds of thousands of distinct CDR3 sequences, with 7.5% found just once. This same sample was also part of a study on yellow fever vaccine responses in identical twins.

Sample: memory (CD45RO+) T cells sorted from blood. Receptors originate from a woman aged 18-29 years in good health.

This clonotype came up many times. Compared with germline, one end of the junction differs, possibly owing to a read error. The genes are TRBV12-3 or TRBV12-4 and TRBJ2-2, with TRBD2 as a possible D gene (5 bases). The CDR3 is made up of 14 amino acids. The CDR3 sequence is CASSLAANTGELFF. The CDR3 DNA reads TGTGCCAGCAGTCTAGCTGCGAACACCGGGGAGCTGTTTTTT.

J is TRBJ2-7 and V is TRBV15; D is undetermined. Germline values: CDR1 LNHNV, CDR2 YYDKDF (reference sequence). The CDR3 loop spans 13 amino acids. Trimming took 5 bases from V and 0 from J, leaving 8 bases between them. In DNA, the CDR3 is TGTGCCACCAGCGTCTGGAGCTCCTACGAGCAGTACTTC. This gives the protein CATSVWSSYEQYF. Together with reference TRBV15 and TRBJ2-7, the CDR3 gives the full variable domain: DAMVIQNPRYQVTQFGKPVTLSCSQTLNHNVMYWYQQKSSQAPKLLFHYYDKDFNNEADTPDNFQSRRPNTSFCFLDIRSPGLGDTAMYLCATSVWSSYEQYFGPGTRLTVT.

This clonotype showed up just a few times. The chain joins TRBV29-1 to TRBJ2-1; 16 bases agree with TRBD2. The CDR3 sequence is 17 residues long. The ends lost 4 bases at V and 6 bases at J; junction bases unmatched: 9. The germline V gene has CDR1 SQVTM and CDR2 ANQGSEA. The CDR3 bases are TGCAGCGTTGGGGACAGGGGACTAGCGGGAGGGCGCAATGAGCAGTTCTTC. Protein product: CSVGDRGLAGGRNEQFF.

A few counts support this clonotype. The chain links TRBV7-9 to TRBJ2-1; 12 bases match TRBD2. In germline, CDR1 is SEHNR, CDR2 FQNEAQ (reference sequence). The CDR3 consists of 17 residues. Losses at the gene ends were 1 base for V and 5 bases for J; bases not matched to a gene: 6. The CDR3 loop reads CASSLEASGRGHNEQFF. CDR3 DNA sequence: TGTGCCAGCAGCTTAGAGGCTAGCGGGAGGGGGCACAATGAGCAGTTCTTC.

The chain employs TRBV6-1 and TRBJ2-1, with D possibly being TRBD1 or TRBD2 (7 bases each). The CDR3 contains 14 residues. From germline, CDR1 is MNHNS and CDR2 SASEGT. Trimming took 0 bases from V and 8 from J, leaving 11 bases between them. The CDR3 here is CASSEATGRDEQFF. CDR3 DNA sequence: TGTGCCAGCAGTGAAGCGACAGGGAGGGATGAGCAGTTCTTC.

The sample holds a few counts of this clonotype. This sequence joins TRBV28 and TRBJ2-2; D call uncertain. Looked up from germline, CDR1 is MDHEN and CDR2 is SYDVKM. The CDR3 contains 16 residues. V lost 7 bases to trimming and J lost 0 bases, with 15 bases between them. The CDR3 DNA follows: TGTGCCAGCACCCCCTCCGGCGCGACGAACACCGGGGAGCTGTTTTTT. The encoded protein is CASTPSGATNTGELFF.

CDR3 nucleotides: TGTGCCAGCAGCGTCGGTTCTCAGGGTTCTCAAGAGACCCAGTACTTC. Its protein is CASSVGSQGSQETQYF. V usage is TRBV9 and J usage is TRBJ2-5; tentative D call: TRBD1 (5 bases). The germline V gene encodes CDR1 SGDLS and CDR2 YYNGEE. V dropped 2 bases and J dropped 2 bases, with 16 bases sitting between them. The CDR3 is made up of 16 amino acids.

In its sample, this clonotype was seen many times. The CDR3 reads CASSRGGSTDTQYF. The CDR3 DNA follows: TGTGCCAGCAGCCGCGGGGGGTCCACAGATACGCAGTATTTT. The chain joins TRBV7-2 to TRBJ2-3, with 8 bases aligning to TRBD2. Losses at the gene ends were 5 bases for V and 2 bases for J; bases not matched to a gene: 3. The V gene's germline CDR1 is SGHTA and CDR2 FQGNSA. The CDR3 totals 14 residues.

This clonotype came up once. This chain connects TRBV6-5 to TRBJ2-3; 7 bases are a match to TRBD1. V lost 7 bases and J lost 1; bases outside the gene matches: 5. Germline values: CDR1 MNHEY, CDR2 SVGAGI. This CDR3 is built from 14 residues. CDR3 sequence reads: CASKFTGGTDTQYF. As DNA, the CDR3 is TGTGCCAGCAAGTTCACAGGGGGCACAGATACGCAGTATTTT.

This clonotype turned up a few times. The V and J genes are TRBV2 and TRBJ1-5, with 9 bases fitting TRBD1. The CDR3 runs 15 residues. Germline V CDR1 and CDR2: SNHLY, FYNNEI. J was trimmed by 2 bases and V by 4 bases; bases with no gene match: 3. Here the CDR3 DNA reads TGTGCCAGCAGTGTGGACAGGGGAGGCAATCAGCCCCAGCATTTT. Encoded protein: CASSVDRGGNQPQHF.

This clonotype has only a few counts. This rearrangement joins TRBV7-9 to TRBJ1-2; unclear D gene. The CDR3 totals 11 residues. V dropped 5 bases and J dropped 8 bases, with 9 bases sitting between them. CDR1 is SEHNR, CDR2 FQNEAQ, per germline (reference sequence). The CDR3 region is CASSRSLGYTF. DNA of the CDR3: TGTGCCAGCAGCCGAAGTCTCGGCTACACCTTC.

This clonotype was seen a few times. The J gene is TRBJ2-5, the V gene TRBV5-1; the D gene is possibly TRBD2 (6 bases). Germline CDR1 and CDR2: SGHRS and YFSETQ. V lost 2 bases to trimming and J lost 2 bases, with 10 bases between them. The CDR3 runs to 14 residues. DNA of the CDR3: TGCGCCAGCAGCTTACGGGGGACTCAAGAGACCCAGTACTTC. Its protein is CASSLRGTQETQYF.

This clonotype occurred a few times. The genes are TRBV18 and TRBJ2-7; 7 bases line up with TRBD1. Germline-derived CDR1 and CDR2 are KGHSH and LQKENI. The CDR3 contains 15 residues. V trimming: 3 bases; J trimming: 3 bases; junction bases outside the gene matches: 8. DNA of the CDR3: TGTGCCAGCTCACCGACAGGGCGTCCTCTCTACGAGCAGTACTTC. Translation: CASSPTGRPLYEQYF.

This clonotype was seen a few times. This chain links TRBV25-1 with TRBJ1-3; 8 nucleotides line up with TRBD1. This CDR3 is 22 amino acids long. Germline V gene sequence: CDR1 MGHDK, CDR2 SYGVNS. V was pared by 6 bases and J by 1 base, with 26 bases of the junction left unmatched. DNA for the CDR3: TGTGCCAGCAGGGTTCCCGCACATCGCCGGGACAGGTCTGAAGATTCTGGAAACACCATATATTTT. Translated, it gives CASRVPAHRRDRSEDSGNTIYF.

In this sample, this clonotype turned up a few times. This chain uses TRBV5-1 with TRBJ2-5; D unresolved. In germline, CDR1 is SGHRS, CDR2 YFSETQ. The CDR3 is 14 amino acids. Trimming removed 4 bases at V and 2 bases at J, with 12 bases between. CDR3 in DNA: TGCGCCAGCAGCGCCGCTGGGTCACAAGAGACCCAGTACTTC. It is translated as CASSAAGSQETQYF.

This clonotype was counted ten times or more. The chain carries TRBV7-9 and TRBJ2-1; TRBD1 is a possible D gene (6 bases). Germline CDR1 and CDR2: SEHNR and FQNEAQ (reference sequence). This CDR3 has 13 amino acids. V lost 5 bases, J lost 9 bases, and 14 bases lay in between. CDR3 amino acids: CASSRTGYGEQFF. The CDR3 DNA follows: TGTGCCAGCAGCCGAACAGGGTATGGTGAGCAGTTCTTC.

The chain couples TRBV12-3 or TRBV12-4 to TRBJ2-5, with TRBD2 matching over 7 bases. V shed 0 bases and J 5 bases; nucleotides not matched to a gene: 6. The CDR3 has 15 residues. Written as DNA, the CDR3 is TGTGCCAGCAGTTTAGCGCTGCGGGAGCGCGAGACCCAGTACTTC. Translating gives CASSLALRERETQYF.

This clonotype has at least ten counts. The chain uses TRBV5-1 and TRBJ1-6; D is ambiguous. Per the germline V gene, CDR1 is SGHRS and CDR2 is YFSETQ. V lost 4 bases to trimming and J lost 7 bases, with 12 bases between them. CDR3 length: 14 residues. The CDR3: CASSVESSNSPLHF. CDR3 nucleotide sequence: TGCGCCAGCAGCGTGGAGAGTTCGAATTCACCCCTCCACTTT.

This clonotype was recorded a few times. The CDR3 here is CASSFERGGPYEQYF. CDR3 nucleotide sequence: TGTGCCAGCAGTTTTGAGCGGGGGGGGCCCTACGAGCAGTACTTC. The V and J genes are TRBV12-3 or TRBV12-4 and TRBJ2-7; 10 bases line up with TRBD2. Germline trimming cut 3 bases from V and 2 bases from J; bases unmatched to any gene: 4. This CDR3 has 15 amino acids.

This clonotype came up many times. The CDR3 nucleotides are TGCGCCAGCAGCCAAGATTGGGGGGCCGGGGATACGCAGTATTTT. Amino acids: CASSQDWGAGDTQYF. The chain employs TRBV4-1 and TRBJ2-3; D could derive from TRBD1 or TRBD2 (6 bases each). CDR3 length: 15 amino acids. V lost 0 bases and J lost 6, with 13 bases in between. Germline CDR1 reads MGHRA; CDR2 reads YSYEKL.

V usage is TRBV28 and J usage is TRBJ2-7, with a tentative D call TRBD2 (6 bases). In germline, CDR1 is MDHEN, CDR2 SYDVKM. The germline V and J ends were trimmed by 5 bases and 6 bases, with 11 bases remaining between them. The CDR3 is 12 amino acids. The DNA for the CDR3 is TGTGCCAGCAGTCGGCGGGAAGTCGAGCAGTACTTC. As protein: CASSRREVEQYF. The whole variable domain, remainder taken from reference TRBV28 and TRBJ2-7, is DVKVTQSSRYLVKRTGEKVFLECVQDMDHENMFWYRQDPGLGLRLIYFSYDVKMKEKGDIPEGYSVSREKKERFSLILESASTNQTSMYLCASSRREVEQYFGPGTRLTVT.